The rows below give T cell receptor beta chains drawn from one sample of a study of CD8 T cells in Susac syndrome. Each CDR3 protein gets one entry after TCRdb re-called the immunoSEQ multiplex PCR reads with MiXCR. The table lists about 160,000 distinct CDR3 sequences, around 93% of them singletons. Sequencing input: CD4+ T cells from PBMCs. These receptors came from a human donor in good health. Each CDR3 is given with its conserved first and last residue. Each record gives: J gene, D gene, V gene, clone size, CDR3 DNA, CDR3 protein. The D gene is left open where the match is weak. The size field is filled for only some rows; it gives once, few, many or a size class.

J: TRBJ2-2
D: TRBD1
V: TRBV7-9
size: NA
DNA: TGTGCCAGCAGCCCCCAGGGGGCCGGCGGGGAGCTGTTTTTT
CDR3: CASSPQGAGGELFF

J: TRBJ2-7
D: NA
V: TRBV6-1
size: once
DNA: TGTGCCAGCACCATGGGGATATCCTACGAGCAGTACTTC
CDR3: CASTMGISYEQYF

J: TRBJ2-2
D: TRBD2
V: TRBV29-1
size: NA
DNA: TGCAGCGTGAAGCGGGGGGGCGATTGGACCGGGGAGCTGTTTTTT
CDR3: CSVKRGGDWTGELFF

J: TRBJ2-3
D: NA
V: TRBV6-6
size: NA
DNA: TGTGCCAGCAGTTACGATACAGGCACGGGTACGCAGTATTTT
CDR3: CASSYDTGTGTQYF

J: TRBJ2-5
D: NA
V: TRBV5-4
size: NA
DNA: TGTGCCAGCAGCTTCGACAGGGCCCTGGGGGGAGAGACCCAGTACTTC
CDR3: CASSFDRALGGETQYF

J: TRBJ2-7
D: NA
V: TRBV4-1
size: NA
DNA: TGCGCCAGCAGCCATTTGGGCGGAGGTCTGAGCTCCTACGAGCAGTACTTC
CDR3: CASSHLGGGLSSYEQYF

J: TRBJ1-5
D: NA
V: TRBV5-1
size: NA
DNA: TGCGCCAGCAGCTTGGAAGGAGACAGGACTCAGCCCCAGCATTTT
CDR3: CASSLEGDRTQPQHF

J: TRBJ1-5
D: NA
V: TRBV19
size: NA
DNA: TGTGCCAGTAGTGACAGCGGGGTTCAGCCCCAGCATTTT
CDR3: CASSDSGVQPQHF

J: TRBJ1-1
D: NA
V: TRBV29-1
size: NA
DNA: TGCAGCTGCGGGGGAAGGAACACTGAAGCTTTCTTT
CDR3: CSCGGRNTEAFF

J: TRBJ2-7
D: NA
V: TRBV5-6
size: NA
DNA: TGTGCCAGCAGCAGGAGTTGGTACGAGCAGTACTTC
CDR3: CASSRSWYEQYF

J: TRBJ2-3
D: NA
V: TRBV29-1
size: NA
DNA: TGCAGCGTCCGCTGGGTCCGCACAGATACGCAGTATTTT
CDR3: CSVRWVRTDTQYF

J: TRBJ1-1
D: NA
V: TRBV6-1
size: NA
DNA: TGTGCCAGCAGGACAGGACTTGAAGCTTTCTTT
CDR3: CASRTGLEAFF

J: TRBJ1-2
D: TRBD1
V: TRBV10-3
size: NA
DNA: TGTGCCATCAGTCGGACAGGGGACGACTATGGCTACACCTTC
CDR3: CAISRTGDDYGYTF

J: TRBJ2-7
D: NA
V: TRBV9
size: NA
DNA: TGTGCCAGCAGCGCCCGGACAACTGACGAGCAGTACTTC
CDR3: CASSARTTDEQYF

J: TRBJ2-5
D: NA
V: TRBV3-1
size: NA
DNA: TGTGCCAGCAGCCGGCTAGTGGGGACCCAGTACTTC
CDR3: CASSRLVGTQYF

J: TRBJ2-1
D: TRBD2
V: TRBV7-3
size: once
DNA: TGTGCCAGCAGCCAGGCCAGGACTAGCGGGGTAGATGAGCAGTTCTTC
CDR3: CASSQARTSGVDEQFF

J: TRBJ1-1
D: NA
V: TRBV14
size: NA
DNA: TGTGCCAGCAGCCAATATTGGGGCATGAACACTGAAGCTTTCTTT
CDR3: CASSQYWGMNTEAFF

J: TRBJ2-2
D: NA
V: TRBV4-2
size: NA
DNA: TGTGCCAGCAGCCATCTCCCACCCGGGGAGCTGTTTTTT
CDR3: CASSHLPPGELFF

J: TRBJ2-3
D: TRBD2
V: TRBV29-1
size: NA
DNA: TGCAGCGTTGGTTTCGGGGGAGGGTTGGGCACAGATACGCAGTATTTT
CDR3: CSVGFGGGLGTDTQYF

J: TRBJ1-5
D: NA
V: TRBV14
size: NA
DNA: TGTGCCAGCAGCTCAACACCTTATAGCAATCAGCCCCAGCATTTT
CDR3: CASSSTPYSNQPQHF

J: TRBJ2-1
D: NA
V: TRBV19
size: NA
DNA: TGTGCCAGTAGTACGGTGGAGGGGTCCTACAATGAGCAGTTCTTC
CDR3: CASSTVEGSYNEQFF

J: TRBJ2-7
D: NA
V: TRBV9
size: NA
DNA: TGTGCCAGCAGCGTAGACCCAGGGACACCCTACGAGCAGTACTTC
CDR3: CASSVDPGTPYEQYF

J: TRBJ2-2
D: NA
V: TRBV10-3
size: NA
DNA: TGTGCCATCAGCCTACCTTCGGGCACCGGGGAGCTGTTTTTT
CDR3: CAISLPSGTGELFF

J: TRBJ2-5
D: NA
V: TRBV3-1
size: few
DNA: TGTGCCAGCAGCCAAGATGTAGGGACTGACCAAGAGACCCAGTACTTC
CDR3: CASSQDVGTDQETQYF

J: TRBJ2-3
D: TRBD2
V: TRBV3-1
size: NA
DNA: TGTGCCAGCAGCCAAGATCCCTCGGGGGGATACACAGATACGCAGTATTTT
CDR3: CASSQDPSGGYTDTQYF

J: TRBJ1-1
D: NA
V: TRBV27
size: once
DNA: TGTGCCAGCAGTTTATCATGGGGGGCTGAAGCTTTCTTT
CDR3: CASSLSWGAEAFF

J: TRBJ2-5
D: NA
V: TRBV7-2
size: few
DNA: TGTGCCAGCTCCTTGACAGCACAAGAGACCCAGTACTTC
CDR3: CASSLTAQETQYF

J: TRBJ2-3
D: TRBD1
V: TRBV29-1
size: NA
DNA: TGCAGCTTTGACAGGGTTGGAGATACGCAGTATTTT
CDR3: CSFDRVGDTQYF

J: TRBJ2-3
D: NA
V: TRBV6-1
size: NA
DNA: TGTGCCAACCGTCCCGGGGGCACAGATACGCAGTATTTT
CDR3: CANRPGGTDTQYF

J: TRBJ2-7
D: TRBD1
V: TRBV29-1
size: NA
DNA: TGCAGCGTTAGAAGGTCAGGGGGCGGGCGAGACGAGCAGTACTTC
CDR3: CSVRRSGGGRDEQYF

J: TRBJ2-3
D: NA
V: TRBV20-1
size: NA
DNA: TGCAGTGCCCCGGACCAGTCCACAGATACGCAGTATTTT
CDR3: CSAPDQSTDTQYF

J: TRBJ2-3
D: NA
V: TRBV7-9
size: NA
DNA: TGTGCCAGCAGCTCCCGGACCGCCACAGATACGCAGTATTTT
CDR3: CASSSRTATDTQYF

J: TRBJ2-3
D: NA
V: TRBV2
size: NA
DNA: TGTGCCAGCGCACAGCGCACAGATACGCAGTATTTT
CDR3: CASAQRTDTQYF

J: TRBJ2-3
D: NA
V: TRBV5-4
size: NA
DNA: TGTGCCAGCAGCGGCCGGGACCGTGGCACAGATACGCAGTATTTT
CDR3: CASSGRDRGTDTQYF

J: TRBJ2-7
D: NA
V: TRBV20-1
size: once
DNA: TGCAGTGCTGAGGCCGGGGGTGGGGGCTACGAGCAGTACTTC
CDR3: CSAEAGGGGYEQYF

J: TRBJ2-5
D: NA
V: TRBV5-1
size: NA
DNA: TGCGCCAGCAGTTTGACTGTACAAGAGACCCAGTACTTC
CDR3: CASSLTVQETQYF

J: TRBJ1-1
D: TRBD1
V: TRBV3-1
size: few
DNA: TGTGCCAGCAGCCAAGCAGGGGGGGACACTGAAGCTTTCTTT
CDR3: CASSQAGGDTEAFF

J: TRBJ2-7
D: TRBD1
V: TRBV3-1
size: NA
DNA: TGTGCCAGCAGTCACAGGGGAGCCTACGAGCAGTACTTC
CDR3: CASSHRGAYEQYF

J: TRBJ1-2
D: NA
V: TRBV6-6
size: NA
DNA: TGTGCCAGCAGTTCCGGAGGGGGGGGGCGTAACTATGGCTACACCTTC
CDR3: CASSSGGGGRNYGYTF

J: TRBJ2-3
D: NA
V: TRBV9
size: NA
DNA: TGTGCCAGCAGCGTGGGGGGACCTAGCACAGATACGCAGTATTTT
CDR3: CASSVGGPSTDTQYF

J: TRBJ1-5
D: NA
V: TRBV7-2
size: few
DNA: TGTGCCAGCAGCTTACAGGGGAGTCAGCCCCAGCATTTT
CDR3: CASSLQGSQPQHF